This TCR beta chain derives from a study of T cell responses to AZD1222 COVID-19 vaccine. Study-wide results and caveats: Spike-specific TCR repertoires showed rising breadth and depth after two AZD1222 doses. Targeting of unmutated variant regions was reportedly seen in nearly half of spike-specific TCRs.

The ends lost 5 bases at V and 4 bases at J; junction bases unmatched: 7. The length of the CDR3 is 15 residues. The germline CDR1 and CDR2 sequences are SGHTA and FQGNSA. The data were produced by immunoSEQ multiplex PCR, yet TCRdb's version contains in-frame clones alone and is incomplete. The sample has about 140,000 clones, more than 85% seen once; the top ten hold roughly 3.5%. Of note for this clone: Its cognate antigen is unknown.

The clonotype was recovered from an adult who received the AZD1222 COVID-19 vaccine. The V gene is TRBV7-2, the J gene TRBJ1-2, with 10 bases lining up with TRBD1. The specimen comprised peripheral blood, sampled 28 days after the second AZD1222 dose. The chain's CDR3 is CASSLTGQGTYGYTF. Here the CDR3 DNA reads TGTGCCAGCAGCCTAACGGGACAGGGGACCTATGGCTACACCTTC.